This T cell receptor (beta chain) stems from a study of blood T cell dynamics during melanoma immunotherapy. Overall study: Standard first-line treatment here was pembrolizumab or nivolumab plus ipilimumab in metastatic melanoma.

The germline V gene has CDR1 MGHDK and CDR2 SYGVNS. CDR3 length equals 14 residues. V was clipped by 5 bases and J by 4 bases; unmatched bases: 7. Generated by immunoSEQ multiplex PCR, the TCRdb table keeps only in-frame clones and is missing some. Of some 20,000 clones listed, nearly 90% were seen once; the top ten hold 1.2%. Overall study findings and caveats: PBMC repertoires of eventual disease-control patients split at W3 into clonality or diversity gains.

Time point denoted: pre-treatment baseline. Apart from two fast progressors, RECIST 1.1 response was judged 12 weeks post-infusion. Patients had no prior systemic cancer treatment, immunosuppressants or other active cancers. Notes on this clone: What it recognizes is unknown.

The source was blood, collected from a patient treated with checkpoint blockade. The source is a human donor with melanoma. The rearrangement joins TRBV25-1 to TRBJ1-1, with 7 bases fitting TRBD1. This chain's CDR3 is CASSKTGSSTEAFF. Written as DNA, the CDR3 is TGTGCCAGCAGTAAGACAGGGTCGAGCACTGAAGCTTTCTTT.